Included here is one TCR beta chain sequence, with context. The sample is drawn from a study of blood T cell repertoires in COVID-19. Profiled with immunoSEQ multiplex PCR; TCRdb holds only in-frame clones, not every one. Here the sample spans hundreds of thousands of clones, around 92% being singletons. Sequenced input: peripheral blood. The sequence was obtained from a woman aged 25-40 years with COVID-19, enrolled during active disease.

The chain's CDR3 is CATSDFVQGDTGELFF. Here the CDR3 DNA reads TGTGCCACCAGTGATTTCGTACAGGGCGACACCGGGGAGCTGTTTTTT. The chain recombines TRBV24-1 with TRBJ2-2; tentative D call: TRBD1 (6 bases). Germline V gene lookup returns CDR1 KGHDR and CDR2 SFDVKD. Trimming shortened V by 1 base and J by 3 bases, and 11 bases separated the two germline ends. This CDR3 comprises 16 residues.